Listed below are T cell receptor beta chains from one sample, sequenced in a study of OX40 agonist ivuxolimab in advanced cancers. The assay was immunoSEQ multiplex PCR, and TCRdb's table has in-frame clones only and misses some. The sample contains about 79,000 clones, around 91% of which appear only once. The source material was CD4+ or CD8+ T cells sorted from blood, sampled in a trial of the OX40 agonist ivuxolimab. The source of these receptors is an adult with an advanced solid tumor such as melanoma, head and neck, liver or kidney cancer. CDR3s include the opening cysteine and the closing phenylalanine or tryptophan. The D gene is left open where the match is weak. Only some rows state a clone size, as once, few, many or a class for expanded clones.

size: .
D: TRBD1
J: TRBJ1-1
V: TRBV5-6
DNA: TGTGCCAGCAGCTCCCTGGGACAGCCGAACACTGAAGCTTTCTTT
CDR3: CASSSLGQPNTEAFF

size: .
D: TRBD1
J: TRBJ2-4
V: TRBV6-5
DNA: TGTGCCAGCAGTTACTCCAAGACAGGGCCCACCATTCAGTACTTC
CDR3: CASSYSKTGPTIQYF

size: .
D: .
J: TRBJ2-3
V: TRBV14
DNA: TGTGCCAGCAGCCAAGGTGAAGTGACGCAGTATTTT
CDR3: CASSQGEVTQYF

size: .
D: TRBD1
J: TRBJ2-5
V: TRBV9
DNA: TGTGCCAGCAGCGTCGACAGGGGTCGGGAGACCCAGTACTTC
CDR3: CASSVDRGRETQYF

size: .
D: .
J: TRBJ2-6
V: TRBV12-5
DNA: TGTGCTAGTGGACAGGGTCATGGGGCCAACGTCCTGACTTTC
CDR3: CASGQGHGANVLTF

size: .
D: .
J: TRBJ2-2
V: TRBV6-6
DNA: TGTGCCAGCAGTTACTCCGGGGGCCTGAGCACCGGGGAGCTGTTTTTT
CDR3: CASSYSGGLSTGELFF

size: .
D: .
J: TRBJ1-5
V: TRBV19
DNA: TGTGCCAGTAGTATACTCGGGAGTTCCAATCAGCCCCAGCATTTT
CDR3: CASSILGSSNQPQHF

size: .
D: TRBD1
J: TRBJ2-4
V: TRBV2
DNA: TGTGCCAGCAGGACGGACAGGGGGCGAGGGAACATTCAGTACTTC
CDR3: CASRTDRGRGNIQYF

size: once
D: .
J: TRBJ2-5
V: TRBV5-1
DNA: TGCGCCAGCAGGTTCCTCGGACGGATTCAAGAGACCCAGTACTTC
CDR3: CASRFLGRIQETQYF

size: .
D: .
J: TRBJ1-2
V: TRBV6-5
DNA: TGTGCCAGCAGAGAAAGGGGGGTCAACTATGGCTACACCTTC
CDR3: CASRERGVNYGYTF

size: .
D: TRBD1
J: TRBJ1-3
V: TRBV4-1
DNA: TGCGCCAGCAGCCCTCCGGACAGGGGGCTGGGAAACACCATATATTTT
CDR3: CASSPPDRGLGNTIYF

size: .
D: TRBD1
J: TRBJ2-5
V: TRBV7-3
DNA: TGTGCCAGCAGCCCCGGACAGGGCCAAGAGACCCAGTACTTC
CDR3: CASSPGQGQETQYF

size: .
D: .
J: TRBJ1-5
V: TRBV28
DNA: TGTGCCAGCAGTTTGGTTCGGGGGGCCAATCAGCCCCAGCATTTT
CDR3: CASSLVRGANQPQHF

size: .
D: .
J: TRBJ2-5
V: TRBV6-5
DNA: TGTGCCAGCAGTTACTCGACCGCTGCGGTTTGGACCCAGTACTTC
CDR3: CASSYSTAAVWTQYF

size: once
D: .
J: TRBJ1-6
V: TRBV6-1
DNA: TGTGCCAGCAGTGAAAAATTCCTCTATAATTCACCCCTCCACTTT
CDR3: CASSEKFLYNSPLHF

size: once
D: .
J: TRBJ1-3
V: TRBV2
DNA: TGTGCCAGTACAGAGGAATGGCGAAACACCATATATTTT
CDR3: CASTEEWRNTIYF

size: .
D: .
J: TRBJ2-3
V: TRBV2
DNA: TGTGCCAGCATACGAGACTTGACAGATACGCAGTATTTT
CDR3: CASIRDLTDTQYF

size: .
D: .
J: TRBJ1-1
V: TRBV11-2
DNA: TGTGCCAGCAGCTTAGACCCAGGACAGTACGTGAACACTGAAGCTTTCTTT
CDR3: CASSLDPGQYVNTEAFF

size: .
D: .
J: TRBJ2-5
V: TRBV18
DNA: TGTGCCAGCTCACCATCGGGGGCTGAGACCCAGTACTTC
CDR3: CASSPSGAETQYF

size: .
D: .
J: TRBJ2-5
V: TRBV18
DNA: TGTGCCAGCTCACCAGCGTCTCAGAGCCAAGAGACCCAGTACTTC
CDR3: CASSPASQSQETQYF

size: .
D: .
J: TRBJ2-2
V: TRBV6-1
DNA: TGTGCCAGCAGTAGGACTGACTCCACCGGGGAGCTGTTTTTT
CDR3: CASSRTDSTGELFF

size: .
D: .
J: TRBJ1-4
V: TRBV5-6
DNA: TGTGCCAGCAGCTGGCTCCCGGGAAGTGGGGAAAAACTGTTTTTT
CDR3: CASSWLPGSGEKLFF

size: .
D: .
J: TRBJ1-1
V: TRBV19
DNA: TGTGCCAGTACCATATGGGGGGGGGCGACTGAAGCTTTCTTT
CDR3: CASTIWGGATEAFF

size: .
D: TRBD1
J: TRBJ1-1
V: TRBV7-6
DNA: TGTGCCAGCAGCGTAGGACAGGGCAACACTGAAGCTTTCTTT
CDR3: CASSVGQGNTEAFF

size: few
D: .
J: TRBJ2-7
V: TRBV2
DNA: TGTGCCAGCAGTGAACTACACAGGCCCTACGAGCAGTACTTC
CDR3: CASSELHRPYEQYF

size: .
D: .
J: TRBJ1-2
V: TRBV28
DNA: TGTGCCAGCAGTTTAAGACCGAGCTATGGCTACACCTTC
CDR3: CASSLRPSYGYTF

size: .
D: .
J: TRBJ1-6
V: TRBV2
DNA: TGTGCCAGCAGCCGTACACGGCTGAGCTCCTATAATTCACCCCTCCACTTT
CDR3: CASSRTRLSSYNSPLHF

size: .
D: .
J: TRBJ1-3
V: TRBV7-8
DNA: TGTGCCAGCAGCTTAAGAAACACCATATATTTT
CDR3: CASSLRNTIYF

size: .
D: TRBD1
J: TRBJ1-5
V: TRBV30
DNA: TGTGCCTGGAGTGTTACAGGGGGAGATCAGCCCCAGCATTTT
CDR3: CAWSVTGGDQPQHF

size: .
D: TRBD1
J: TRBJ1-4
V: TRBV4-1
DNA: TGCGCCAGCAGCCAAGAACGGACAGGCTACTTTAATGAAAAACTGTTTTTT
CDR3: CASSQERTGYFNEKLFF

size: .
D: .
J: TRBJ2-2
V: TRBV11-2
DNA: TGTGCCAGCAGCCGGGGACGGACCACCGGGGAGCTGTTTTTT
CDR3: CASSRGRTTGELFF

size: .
D: .
J: TRBJ1-2
V: TRBV7-2
DNA: TGTGCCAGCAGCTTTGGGCCGCCATATGGCTACACCTTC
CDR3: CASSFGPPYGYTF

size: .
D: .
J: TRBJ2-3
V: TRBV5-1
DNA: TGCGCCAGCAGCTTGGGCGCCCCCGGGGATACGCAGTATTTT
CDR3: CASSLGAPGDTQYF

size: .
D: TRBD2
J: TRBJ2-2
V: TRBV5-1
DNA: TGCGCCAGCAGGGGGCGGGGGGCGAACACCGGGGAGCTGTTTTTT
CDR3: CASRGRGANTGELFF

size: .
D: .
J: TRBJ2-7
V: TRBV11-2
DNA: TGTGCCAGCAGCTTAGGACAACCAACCTACGAGCAGTACTTC
CDR3: CASSLGQPTYEQYF

size: .
D: .
J: TRBJ1-2
V: TRBV2
DNA: TGTGCCAGCAGCCAGGACAGAGGGCGCGGCTACACCTTC
CDR3: CASSQDRGRGYTF

size: .
D: .
J: TRBJ2-2
V: TRBV19
DNA: TGTGCCAGTAGAGGGGCGAGTGGGACCGGGGAGCTGTTTTTT
CDR3: CASRGASGTGELFF

size: .
D: .
J: TRBJ1-6
V: TRBV30
DNA: TGTGCCTGGAGTGAGGTCGAAGGGTATAATTCACCCCTCCACTTT
CDR3: CAWSEVEGYNSPLHF

size: .
D: .
J: TRBJ1-2
V: TRBV6-1
DNA: TGTGCCAGCAGTCCTGGGACAATAAACTATGGCTACACCTTC
CDR3: CASSPGTINYGYTF

size: once
D: .
J: TRBJ1-3
V: TRBV6-1
DNA: TGTGCCAGCAGTGAAAGGACAGCTGGAAACACCATATATTTT
CDR3: CASSERTAGNTIYF

size: .
D: .
J: TRBJ1-1
V: TRBV18
DNA: TGTGCCAGCTCACCTCAGGGTCCGAAAGCTGAAGCTTTCTTT
CDR3: CASSPQGPKAEAFF

size: .
D: .
J: TRBJ1-5
V: TRBV6-5
DNA: TGTGCCAGCAGTACACGAGGGAGCAATCAGCCCCAGCATTTT
CDR3: CASSTRGSNQPQHF